Listed here are 8 T cell receptor beta chains from one sample, sequenced in a study of cytomegalovirus exposure and HLA in healthy donors. Vbeta (60) and Jbeta (13) primers were used in the PCR. Assay: immunoSEQ multiplex PCR; the TCRdb copy retains only in-frame clones and omits some. The sample includes about 180,000 clones, 65% to 85% of them seen just once. The specimen sequenced was PBMCs. These receptors came from a man in his 60s in good health and CMV-seronegative.

The CDR3 here is CASSWVPPGTEVDGYTF. CDR3 nucleotides: TGTGCCAGCAGCTGGGTGCCTCCCGGGACAGAAGTCGATGGCTACACCTTC. The chain carries TRBV5-6 and TRBJ1-2; 7 bases map to TRBD1. The CDR3 is 17 amino acids. With V trimmed by 3 bases and J by 6 bases, 17 bases remained unmatched. Germline lookup yields CDR1 SGHDT and CDR2 YYEEEE.

This clone has more than one count but fewer than ten. This chain connects TRBV5-5 to TRBJ2-7; D is ambiguous. The V end was cut by 1 base, the J end by 2 bases, with 7 bases between. The CDR3 runs to 13 residues. From germline, CDR1 is SGHKS and CDR2 YYEKEE (reference sequence). CDR3 sequence: CASSLWQTYEQYF. The CDR3 nucleotides read TGTGCCAGCAGCTTGTGGCAGACCTACGAGCAGTACTTC.

This chain uses TRBV7-8 with TRBJ1-3; D is undetermined. Germline assignment: CDR1 SGHVS and CDR2 FQNEAQ. CDR3 length equals 16 residues. V was pared by 1 base and J by 0 bases, with 10 bases between. The CDR3 loop is CASSLVGSYSGNTIYF. CDR3 bases: TGTGCCAGCAGCTTAGTCGGTAGCTACTCTGGAAACACCATATATTTT.

The rearrangement uses TRBV7-9 and TRBJ2-1, with TRBD1 identical over 7 bases. Germline CDR1 SEHNR, CDR2 FQNEAQ (reference sequence). V shed 6 bases and J 1 base; nucleotides not matched to a gene: 3. The CDR3 sequence is 14 residues long. Written as DNA, the CDR3 is TGTGCCAGCAGTTCAGGGGGTTCCTACAATGAGCAGTTCTTC. Its translation: CASSSGGSYNEQFF.

The chain couples TRBV19 to TRBJ2-2, with TRBD2 identical over 10 bases. Germline V CDR1 and CDR2: LNHDA, SQIVND (reference sequence). The CDR3 is 16 residues long. Trimming at V came to 9 bases and at J to 6 bases, leaving 13 bases not matched to a gene. The CDR3 loop is CASLGLAEGGAGELFF. For the CDR3, the DNA is TGTGCCAGCCTCGGACTAGCGGAGGGGGGAGCCGGGGAGCTGTTTTTT.

The gene calls are TRBV18 and TRBJ2-3; 10 nucleotides align to TRBD2. CDR3 length: 18 amino acids. Germline V gives CDR1 KGHSH, CDR2 LQKENI. Trimming at V came to 3 bases and at J to 6 bases, leaving 15 bases not matched to a gene. CDR3 coding DNA: TGTGCCAGCTCACCCAATGTACTAGCGGGGAGCGCTGGGGATACGCAGTATTTT. Translation gives CASSPNVLAGSAGDTQYF. The full variable domain, rest sourced from reference TRBV18 and TRBJ2-3, is NAGVMQNPRHLVRRRGQEARLRCSPMKGHSHVYWYRQLPEEGLKFMVYLQKENIIDESGMPKERFSAEFPKEGPSILRIQQVVRGDSAAYFCASSPNVLAGSAGDTQYFGPGTRLTVL.

The chain has TRBV4-1 and TRBJ1-4; 7 nucleotides line up with TRBD1. The CDR3 totals 17 residues. The ends lost 4 bases at V and 7 bases at J; junction bases unmatched: 15. Germline-derived CDR1 and CDR2 are MGHRA and YSYEKL. CDR3 amino acids: CASSRITGQSLGEKLFF. CDR3 nucleotide sequence: TGCGCCAGCAGCCGAATTACGGGACAGAGCTTAGGTGAAAAACTGTTTTTT.

In DNA, the CDR3 is TGTGCCAGCAGCCGAGACAGATATGGCTACACCTTC. Encoded protein: CASSRDRYGYTF. This sequence joins TRBV28 and TRBJ1-2; tentative D call: TRBD1 (5 bases). From germline, CDR1 is MDHEN and CDR2 SYDVKM. This CDR3 region has 12 residues. V dropped 6 bases and J dropped 5 bases, with 10 bases sitting between them.